The clone carrying this T cell receptor (beta chain) has ten or more counts. The antigen is undetermined. The data derive from a study of molecular identifiers for immune sequencing clone quantification. The study, taken as a whole, reports: In naive cells, clones above 20 RNA copies held under 1% of molecules, whereas in effector cells they held over 97%.

TCRdb reprocessed the PCR reads with MiXCR, giving one entry per CDR3 protein. The sample lists just over 40,000 distinct CDR3 sequences, roughly 18% seen once, with roughly 7% in the top ten. With V trimmed by 6 bases and J by 8 bases, 10 bases remained unmatched. CDR3 length equals 14 residues. CDR1 is SGDLS, CDR2 YYNGEE, per germline. The sample taken for sequencing was naive CD8+ T cells from blood, with Jurkat cell RNA spiked in. Regarding subset: FACS-sorted CD8+CD4-CCR7+CD45RA+ naive T cells. This rearrangement joins TRBV9 to TRBJ2-1; TRBD2 matches at 8 bases. This receptor was taken from a human donor in good health. Some libraries in this study had Jurkat cell RNA spiked in. CDR3: CASTTSAGKDEQFF. Here the CDR3 DNA reads TGTGCCAGCACGACTAGCGCTGGGAAAGATGAGCAGTTCTTC.